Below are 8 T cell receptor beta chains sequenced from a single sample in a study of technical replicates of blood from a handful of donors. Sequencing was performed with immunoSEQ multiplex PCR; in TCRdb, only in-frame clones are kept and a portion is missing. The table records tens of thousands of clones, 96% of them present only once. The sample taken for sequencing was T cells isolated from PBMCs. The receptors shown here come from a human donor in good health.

As DNA, the CDR3 is TGTGCCAGCCTCACAGGGGAGGCCGGGGAGCTGTTTTTT. Amino acids: CASLTGEAGELFF. The V gene is TRBV6-1, the J gene TRBJ2-2; possibly TRBD1 for D (7 bases). The V and J ends lost 8 bases and 6 bases respectively, with 13 bases between them. This CDR3 spans 13 amino acids. Per germline, CDR1 MNHNS and CDR2 SASEGT.

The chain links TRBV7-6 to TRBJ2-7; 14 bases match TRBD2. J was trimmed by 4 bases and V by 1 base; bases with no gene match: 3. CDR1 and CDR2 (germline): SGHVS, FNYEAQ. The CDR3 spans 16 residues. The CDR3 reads CASSLEGTSGSYEQYF. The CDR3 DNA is TGTGCCAGCAGCTTAGAAGGGACTAGCGGGAGTTACGAGCAGTACTTC.

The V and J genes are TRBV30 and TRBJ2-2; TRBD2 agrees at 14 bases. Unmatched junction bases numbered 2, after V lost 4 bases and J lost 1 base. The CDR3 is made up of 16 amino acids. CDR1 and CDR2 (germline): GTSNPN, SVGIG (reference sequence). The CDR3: CAWKGLAGENTGELFF. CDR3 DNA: TGTGCCTGGAAGGGACTAGCGGGGGAGAACACCGGGGAGCTGTTTTTT.

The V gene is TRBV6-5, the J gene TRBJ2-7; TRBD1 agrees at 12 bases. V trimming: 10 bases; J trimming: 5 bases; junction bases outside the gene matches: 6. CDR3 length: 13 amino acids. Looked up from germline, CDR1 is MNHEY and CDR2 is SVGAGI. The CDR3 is CATGDRGPHEQYF. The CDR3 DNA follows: TGTGCCACCGGGGACAGGGGGCCCCACGAGCAGTACTTC.

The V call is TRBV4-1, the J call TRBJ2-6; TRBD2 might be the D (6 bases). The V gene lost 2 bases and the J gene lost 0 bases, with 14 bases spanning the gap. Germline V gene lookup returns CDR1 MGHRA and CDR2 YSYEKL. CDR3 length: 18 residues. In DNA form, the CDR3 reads TGCGCCAGCAGCCAAAATAGCGGCGCCTTCTCTGGGGCCAACGTCCTGACTTTC. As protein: CASSQNSGAFSGANVLTF.

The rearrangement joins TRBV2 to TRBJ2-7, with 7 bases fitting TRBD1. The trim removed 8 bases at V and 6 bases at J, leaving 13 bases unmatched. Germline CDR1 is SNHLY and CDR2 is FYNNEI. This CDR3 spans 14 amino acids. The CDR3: CASEKDRTFGEQYF. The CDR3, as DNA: TGTGCCAGCGAGAAGGACAGGACTTTCGGCGAGCAGTACTTC.

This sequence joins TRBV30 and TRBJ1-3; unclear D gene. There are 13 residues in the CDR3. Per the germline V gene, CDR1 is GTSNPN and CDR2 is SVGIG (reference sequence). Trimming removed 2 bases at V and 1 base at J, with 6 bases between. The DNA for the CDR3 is TGTGCCTGGAGTCCGGAGTCTGGAAACACCATATATTTT. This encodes CAWSPESGNTIYF.

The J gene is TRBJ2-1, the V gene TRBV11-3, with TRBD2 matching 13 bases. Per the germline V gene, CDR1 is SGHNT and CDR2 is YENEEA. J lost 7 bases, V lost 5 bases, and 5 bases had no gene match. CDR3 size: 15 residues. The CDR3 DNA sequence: TGTGCCAGCAGCCACGGGACTAGCGGGATTAATGAGCAGTTCTTC. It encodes CASSHGTSGINEQFF.